This T cell receptor (beta chain) was recorded in a study of PD-L1 blockade in urothelial cancer. Study summary: The year 2014 saw patients start atezolizumab, 1,200 mg intravenously every 3 weeks. The median T cell count in blood samples was 110,000 to 150,000.

Time point defined: pretreatment peripheral blood. General observations from the study: Greater 3-week expansion of tumor-associated blood clones was recorded for durable-benefit patients.

Measured with immunoSEQ multiplex PCR; TCRdb has only the in-frame clones, and not every one. The data hold about 87,000 clones, with 80% to 85% observed a single time. In germline, CDR1 is SGHNT, CDR2 YYREEE (reference sequence). J was trimmed by 2 bases and V by 3 bases; bases with no gene match: 4. This CDR3 is 14 amino acids long. In the case of this clone: The target antigen is unknown.

This rearrangement joins TRBV5-4 to TRBJ1-2, with TRBD1 identical over 7 bases. The source material was PBMCs, sampled around atezolizumab (anti-PD-L1) treatment. The clonotype was recovered from a man in his sixties with urothelial cancer. Here the CDR3 reads CASSSPTGNYGYTF. For the CDR3, the DNA is TGTGCCAGCAGCTCCCCGACAGGGAACTATGGCTACACCTTC.